A selection of T cell receptor beta chains follows, all from one sample in a study of blood T cell repertoires in COVID-19. Clones were sequenced by immunoSEQ multiplex PCR, and TCRdb holds only the in-frame ones, with some missing. The sample shows some 230,000 clones, about 80% of them seen only once. The sequenced material came from PBMCs or T cells enriched from blood (not recorded which). These receptors were collected from a woman between 35 and 50 years old with acute COVID-19. Each CDR3 is given without its conserved first and last residue. Fields, in order: V gene, J gene, CDR3 protein.

V gene: TRBV2; J gene: TRBJ1-1; CDR3 protein: ASSEDRGTEAF
V gene: TRBV7-2; J gene: TRBJ1-2; CDR3 protein: ASSLVVWQGNGYT
V gene: TRBV6-2/TRBV6-3; J gene: TRBJ2-3; CDR3 protein: ASSYSIEREEAHDTQY
V gene: TRBV7-9; J gene: TRBJ1-1; CDR3 protein: ASSLAGGTGTSLTF
V gene: TRBV5-1; J gene: TRBJ1-4; CDR3 protein: ASSLDREAAQFRNEKLF
V gene: TRBV10-2; J gene: TRBJ2-6; CDR3 protein: ASSVSESGANVLT
V gene: TRBV9; J gene: TRBJ1-1; CDR3 protein: ASSVGGGTVEAF
V gene: TRBV19; J gene: TRBJ2-7; CDR3 protein: ASSQGAGEQY
V gene: TRBV28; J gene: TRBJ1-1; CDR3 protein: ASSSPGLGRPEAF
V gene: TRBV2; J gene: TRBJ1-5; CDR3 protein: ASSESGKYQPQH
V gene: TRBV18; J gene: TRBJ1-1; CDR3 protein: ASSPLGQYTEAF
V gene: TRBV7-2; J gene: TRBJ1-5; CDR3 protein: ASSPHPRQGNQPQH
V gene: TRBV4-3; J gene: TRBJ2-3; CDR3 protein: ASSQWTSGEITDTQY
V gene: TRBV20-1; J gene: TRBJ1-2; CDR3 protein: SASTTGGYT
V gene: TRBV4-2; J gene: TRBJ2-3; CDR3 protein: ASSQGGAGEDTQY
V gene: TRBV19; J gene: TRBJ2-1; CDR3 protein: ASSPESLLAGVYNEQF
V gene: TRBV6-5; J gene: TRBJ2-6; CDR3 protein: ASRTGSSGANVLT
V gene: TRBV4-3; J gene: TRBJ2-2; CDR3 protein: ASSQDLGQGGDTGELF
V gene: TRBV28; J gene: TRBJ2-1; CDR3 protein: ASSLTSDEQF
V gene: TRBV6-5; J gene: TRBJ1-2; CDR3 protein: ASRGQVTDGYT
V gene: TRBV7-9; J gene: TRBJ2-5; CDR3 protein: ASSLGGGQVETQY
V gene: TRBV24-1; J gene: TRBJ2-7; CDR3 protein: ATSDLLADSYEQY
V gene: TRBV12-3/TRBV12-4; J gene: TRBJ1-1; CDR3 protein: ASSLGGTVAF
V gene: TRBV12-3/TRBV12-4; J gene: TRBJ1-1; CDR3 protein: ASSFISEAF
V gene: TRBV4-2; J gene: TRBJ1-2; CDR3 protein: ASSQLKGRGGGYT
V gene: TRBV7-9; J gene: TRBJ1-1; CDR3 protein: ASGQGGNTEAF
V gene: TRBV14; J gene: TRBJ1-2; CDR3 protein: ASSQGDYGYT
V gene: TRBV28; J gene: TRBJ2-3; CDR3 protein: ASGVVAGVDTQY